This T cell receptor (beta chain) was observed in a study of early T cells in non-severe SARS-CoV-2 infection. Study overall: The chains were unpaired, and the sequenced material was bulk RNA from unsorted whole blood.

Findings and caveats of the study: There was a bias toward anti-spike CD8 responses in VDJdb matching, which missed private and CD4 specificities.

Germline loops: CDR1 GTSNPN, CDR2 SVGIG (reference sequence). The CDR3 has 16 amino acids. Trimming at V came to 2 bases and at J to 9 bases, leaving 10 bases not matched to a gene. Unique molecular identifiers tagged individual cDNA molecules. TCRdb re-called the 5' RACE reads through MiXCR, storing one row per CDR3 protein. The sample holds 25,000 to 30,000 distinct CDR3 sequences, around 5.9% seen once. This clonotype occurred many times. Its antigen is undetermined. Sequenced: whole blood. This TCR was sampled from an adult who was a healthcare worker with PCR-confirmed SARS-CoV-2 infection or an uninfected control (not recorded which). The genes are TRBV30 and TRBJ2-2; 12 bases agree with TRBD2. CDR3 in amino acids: CAWSRLAGVDYRELFF. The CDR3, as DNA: TGTGCCTGGAGTAGACTAGCGGGAGTGGATTACCGGGAGCTGTTTTTT. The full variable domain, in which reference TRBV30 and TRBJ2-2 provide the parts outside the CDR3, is SQTIHQWPATLVQPVGSPLSLECTVEGTSNPNLYWYRQAAGRGLQLLFYSVGIGQISSEVPQNLSASRPQDRQFILSSKKLLLSDSGFYLCAWSRLAGVDYRELFFGEGSRLTVL.